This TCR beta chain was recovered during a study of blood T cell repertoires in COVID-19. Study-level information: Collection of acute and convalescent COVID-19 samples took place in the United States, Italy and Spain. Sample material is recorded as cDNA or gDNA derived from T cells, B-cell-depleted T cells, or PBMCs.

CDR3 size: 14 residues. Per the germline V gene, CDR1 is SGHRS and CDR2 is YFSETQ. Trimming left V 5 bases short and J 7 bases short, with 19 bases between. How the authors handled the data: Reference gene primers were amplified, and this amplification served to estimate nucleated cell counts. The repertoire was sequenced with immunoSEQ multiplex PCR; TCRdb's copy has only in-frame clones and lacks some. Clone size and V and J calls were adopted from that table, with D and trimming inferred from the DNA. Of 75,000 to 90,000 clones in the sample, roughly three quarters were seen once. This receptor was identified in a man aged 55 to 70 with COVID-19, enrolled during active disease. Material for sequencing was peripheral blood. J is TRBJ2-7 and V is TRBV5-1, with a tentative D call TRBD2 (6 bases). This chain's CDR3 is CASSARSGGYEQYF. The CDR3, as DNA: TGCGCCAGCAGTGCCCGTAGCGGCGGCTATGAGCAGTACTTC.